Listed below are T cell receptor beta chains from one sample, sequenced in a study of blood T cell repertoires in COVID-19. Using immunoSEQ multiplex PCR, the repertoire was profiled, and TCRdb retains in-frame clones only, with some absent. The sample holds roughly 260,000 clones; approximately 89% are singletons and the top ten take around a tenth. Sequencing was performed on peripheral blood. Receptor source: a man in his forties or fifties who had recovered from COVID-19. Both conserved end residues are part of each CDR3. D genes are given only for firm matches. Clone size is shown for a subset of rows, as once, few, many or a class of expanded clone.

TRBV9	NA	once	TRBJ2-7	CASSVRSYEQYF	TGTGCCAGCAGCGTACGCTCCTACGAGCAGTACTTC
TRBV4-1	NA	NA	TRBJ2-1	CASSQEPGLPDNEQFF	TGCGCCAGCAGCCAAGAACCGGGACTTCCAGACAATGAGCAGTTCTTC
TRBV5-1	TRBD1	once	TRBJ2-7	CASRTGGASYEQYF	TGCGCCAGCAGAACAGGGGGCGCCTCCTACGAGCAGTACTTC
TRBV28	NA	once	TRBJ2-7	CASTPPRGEQYF	TGTGCCAGCACCCCCCCCAGGGGCGAGCAGTACTTC
TRBV6-5	NA	NA	TRBJ2-1	CASSYSTTDEQFF	TGTGCCAGCAGTTACTCGACGACAGATGAGCAGTTCTTC
TRBV6-2/TRBV6-3	NA	NA	TRBJ1-5	CASSYSGVNQPQHF	TGTGCCAGCAGTTACTCAGGGGTCAATCAGCCCCAGCATTTT
TRBV6-5	NA	NA	TRBJ1-1	CASSYLPRPGSEAFF	TGTGCCAGCAGTTACCTACCCAGACCGGGGTCTGAAGCTTTCTTT
TRBV5-1	NA	once	TRBJ2-6	CASSPGSLPVSSGANVLTF	TGCGCCAGCAGCCCGGGTAGCTTGCCAGTCAGCTCTGGGGCCAACGTCCTGACTTTC
TRBV6-1	TRBD1	NA	TRBJ1-2	CASSESAGGLGYTF	TGTGCCAGCAGTGAAAGCGCAGGGGGCCTTGGCTACACCTTC
TRBV13	TRBD1	NA	TRBJ1-1	CASSVDRGRGKAFF	TGTGCCAGCAGCGTAGACAGGGGGCGCGGGAAAGCTTTCTTT
TRBV27	NA	NA	TRBJ1-6	CASSLSGGGANSPLHF	TGTGCCAGCAGTTTATCCGGCGGGGGAGCCAATTCACCCCTCCACTTT
TRBV7-8	NA	once	TRBJ2-2	CASSRRTRNTGELFF	TGTGCCAGCAGCCGCCGGACTCGGAACACCGGGGAGCTGTTTTTT
TRBV9	NA	NA	TRBJ1-2	CASSVSGGRNYGYTF	TGTGCCAGCAGCGTATCCGGGGGGCGGAACTATGGCTACACCTTC
TRBV25-1	TRBD1	NA	TRBJ1-1	CASSLRDRGSAAFF	TGTGCCAGCAGTCTCCGGGACAGGGGAAGTGCAGCTTTCTTT
TRBV12-5	TRBD2	once	TRBJ2-1	CASGLAGGNEQFF	TGTGCTAGTGGTTTAGCGGGAGGCAATGAGCAGTTCTTC
TRBV7-2	TRBD2	once	TRBJ2-7	CASSLLSGAPSYEQYF	TGTGCCAGCAGCTTATTGAGCGGGGCCCCCTCCTACGAGCAGTACTTC
TRBV7-2	TRBD1	NA	TRBJ2-7	CASSLVGQGAFEQYF	TGTGCCAGCAGCTTAGTAGGGCAGGGGGCATTCGAGCAGTACTTC
TRBV5-1	TRBD2	once	TRBJ2-5	CASGRVAGVETQYF	TGCGCCAGCGGCAGGGTAGCGGGAGTAGAGACCCAGTACTTC
TRBV7-2	TRBD1	NA	TRBJ2-7	CASSQGQGVYEQYF	TGTGCCAGCAGCCAGGGACAGGGGGTCTACGAGCAGTACTTC
TRBV19	NA	once	TRBJ2-5	CASRRQYQETQYF	TGTGCCAGTCGCCGACAGTACCAAGAGACCCAGTACTTC
TRBV30	NA	NA	TRBJ1-1	CAWSVLRADRGAFF	TGTGCCTGGAGTGTACTGAGGGCAGATCGAGGGGCTTTCTTT
TRBV20-1	NA	NA	TRBJ1-5	CSASKGVGQPQHF	TGCAGTGCTAGTAAGGGGGTGGGTCAGCCCCAGCATTTT
TRBV11-3	TRBD2	NA	TRBJ2-7	CASSLRGGSSYEQYF	TGTGCCAGCAGCTTACGCGGCGGGAGCTCCTACGAGCAGTACTTC
TRBV25-1	NA	NA	TRBJ1-2	CAAWTVSYGYTF	TGTGCCGCCTGGACAGTGAGCTATGGCTACACCTTC
TRBV7-9	NA	once	TRBJ2-3	CASSPGVGSGRDTQYF	TGTGCCAGCAGCCCCGGGGTGGGGAGCGGCCGAGATACGCAGTATTTT
TRBV7-9	TRBD1	NA	TRBJ2-7	CASSPGTGNYEQYF	TGTGCCAGCAGCCCCGGGACAGGGAACTACGAGCAGTACTTC
TRBV5-5	NA	NA	TRBJ1-2	CASSPEWGSFYGYTF	TGTGCCAGCAGCCCAGAGTGGGGCAGCTTCTATGGCTACACCTTC
TRBV24-1	NA	NA	TRBJ2-1	CATIRAWVLHNEQFF	TGTGCCACCATCAGAGCGTGGGTACTCCACAATGAGCAGTTCTTC
TRBV15	NA	NA	TRBJ2-7	CATSRDQGYEQYF	TGTGCCACCAGCAGAGATCAGGGGTACGAGCAGTACTTC
TRBV21-1	NA	NA	TRBJ2-3	CASSKELQGHTDTQYF	TGTGCCAGCAGCAAAGAGTTACAGGGACACACAGATACGCAGTATTTT
TRBV6-6	NA	NA	TRBJ1-5	CASSYSGAENQPQHF	TGTGCCAGCAGTTACTCGGGGGCGGAAAATCAGCCCCAGCATTTT
TRBV19	NA	few	TRBJ2-3	CASSIMSGNPRDTQYF	TGTGCCAGTAGTATTATGTCAGGGAACCCCCGGGATACGCAGTATTTT
TRBV4-3	TRBD2	NA	TRBJ2-3	CASSQEVAGGADTQYF	TGCGCCAGCAGCCAAGAGGTAGCGGGGGGCGCAGATACGCAGTATTTT
TRBV6-5	NA	NA	TRBJ1-6	CASKKWGEGSPLHF	TGTGCCAGCAAAAAGTGGGGGGAGGGTTCACCCCTCCACTTT
TRBV18	NA	NA	TRBJ1-4	CASSKGGGDEKLFF	TGTGCCAGCTCAAAAGGTGGAGGCGATGAAAAACTGTTTTTT
TRBV4-3	TRBD1	NA	TRBJ2-3	CASSQEITGGGWNTQYF	TGCGCCAGCAGCCAAGAAATTACAGGGGGAGGATGGAATACGCAGTATTTT
TRBV19	TRBD2	NA	TRBJ2-7	CASSTLAGISYEQYF	TGTGCCAGTAGTACCCTAGCGGGAATCTCCTACGAGCAGTACTTC
TRBV6-5	NA	NA	TRBJ2-1	CASSPAGGEQFF	TGTGCCAGCAGTCCAGCCGGGGGTGAGCAGTTCTTC
TRBV7-3	TRBD2	NA	TRBJ2-1	CASSLTSSGYNEQFF	TGTGCCAGCAGCTTAACGTCTAGCGGGTACAATGAGCAGTTCTTC
TRBV7-9	TRBD2	NA	TRBJ2-7	CASSPGGPRSYEQYF	TGTGCCAGCAGCCCGGGGGGGCCACGCTCCTACGAGCAGTACTTC